This T cell receptor beta chain was identified during a study of CD8+ T cells in alopecia areata. Germline V lookup: CDR1 ENHRY, CDR2 SYGVKD. The length of the CDR3 is 14 residues. V was clipped by 6 bases and J by 2 bases, with 11 bases between them. The treatment here: oral pan-JAK inhibitor, 5-10 mg twice daily. RNA was isolated and reverse transcribed to cDNA, the sequencing template. The assay was immunoSEQ multiplex PCR, and TCRdb's table has in-frame clones only and misses some. The data contain 190,000 or so clones, about three fifths of them singletons. This chain uses TRBV10-3 with TRBJ1-5, with a weak D call TRBD1 (5 bases). This receptor was taken from a human donor with alopecia areata. Sequenced here: CD4+ T cells sorted from blood, sampled at week 4, from a patient treated with tofacitinib. The CDR3 DNA reads as TGTGCCATCAGCCAGGGTTTAGGCAATCAGCCCCAGCATTTT. It specifies CAISQGLGNQPQHF.